This T cell receptor beta chain was identified during a study of STAT5B mutations in CD4+ large granular lymphocyte leukemia. Study results and limitations: TRBV06-family usage was enriched in top patient clones (8/27) versus controls (2/35).

Method: immunoSEQ multiplex PCR; TCRdb's copy keeps in-frame clones and lacks some. Of roughly 48,000 clones listed, roughly 70% are singletons. Note on this clone: Its antigen is unidentified.

Trimming stripped 2 bases from V and 1 base from J, with 8 bases between. Germline V CDR1 and CDR2: SEHNR, FQNEAQ (reference sequence). CDR3 size: 14 residues. This chain uses TRBV7-9 with TRBJ1-1; D unclear. The specimen sequenced was CD4+ T cells from blood buffy coats. The source of this sequence is a human donor in good health. The CDR3 here is CASSLRESNTEAFF. CDR3 nucleotide sequence: TGTGCCAGCAGCTTAAGGGAGTCGAACACTGAAGCTTTCTTT.